The 21 T cell receptor beta chains below all came from one sample that was sequenced in a study of human T cells and chemical hapten exposure. MiXCR, run by TCRdb on the RACE reads, gives a single entry per CDR3 protein. The data show roughly 74,000 distinct CDR3 sequences, with around a third seen just once and about 10% held by the top ten. The time point: patch test 1, 2 weeks after DPC sensitization. The sample's treatment: therapeutic diphenylcyclopropenone sensitization with weekly scalp DPC. The material was whole blood, obtained in connection with sensitization to the hapten diphenylcyclopropenone (DPC). The receptors stem from a man aged 35-49 years with alopecia areata. Some clones in this sample may be carry-over from other donors' samples.

This clonotype appeared a few times. The chain uses TRBV24-1 and TRBJ2-2, with D maybe TRBD2 (6 bases). This CDR3 region has 13 residues. Germline V CDR1 and CDR2: KGHDR, SFDVKD. Deletions cut 9 bases from V and 5 bases from J, with 12 bases between. The CDR3 sequence is CATSWAGTGELFF. For the CDR3, the DNA is TGTGCCACCTCCTGGGCGGGGACCGGGGAGCTGTTTTTT.

The V and J genes are TRBV12-3 or TRBV12-4 and TRBJ2-1; weak D call: TRBD2 (6 bases). Trimming removed 4 bases at V and 9 bases at J, with 10 bases between. The CDR3 is made up of 12 amino acids. The CDR3 nucleotides are TGTGCCAGCAGTTATCTCGGGAGTGAGCAGTTCTTC. Translated, it gives CASSYLGSEQFF.

This chain connects TRBV5-1 to TRBJ2-1; TRBD2 matches 9 bases. V lost 3 bases, J lost 6 bases, and 10 bases stayed unmatched. The CDR3 has 16 residues. From germline, CDR1 is SGHRS and CDR2 YFSETQ. CDR3: CASSSLDGTSPNEQFF. CDR3 coding DNA: TGCGCCAGCAGCTCGCTCGACGGGACTAGCCCCAATGAGCAGTTCTTC. The whole variable domain, remainder taken from reference TRBV5-1 and TRBJ2-1, is KAGVTQTPRYLIKTRGQQVTLSCSPISGHRSVSWYQQTPGQGLQFLFEYFSETQRNKGNFPGRFSGRQFSNSRSEMNVSTLELGDSALYLCASSSLDGTSPNEQFFGPGTRLTVL.

The V gene is TRBV29-1, the J gene TRBJ1-5; D is possibly TRBD1 (6 bases). The germline CDR1 and CDR2 sequences are SQVTM and ANQGSEA. The CDR3 has 13 residues. V dropped 4 bases and J dropped 2 bases, with 9 bases sitting between them. As DNA, the CDR3 is TGCAGCGTTGGGGCAGGGGGCAATCAGCCCCAGCATTTT. Translated, it gives CSVGAGGNQPQHF.

The chain combines TRBV7-3 with TRBJ2-1; TRBD1 is a possible D gene (5 bases). CDR1 and CDR2 from the germline V gene are SGHTA and FQGTGA. This CDR3 is built from 15 residues. Trimming stripped 0 bases from V and 8 bases from J, with 14 bases between. The CDR3 here is CASSLTLAGYDEQFF. CDR3 sequence (DNA): TGTGCCAGCAGCTTAACGCTGGCAGGGTATGATGAGCAGTTCTTC.

In its sample, this clonotype was seen a few times. J is TRBJ1-1 and V is TRBV6-1, with 7 positions matching TRBD1. The V segment lost 6 bases and the J segment 1 base; nucleotides outside the gene matches: 5. The germline V gene has CDR1 MNHNS and CDR2 SASEGT. The CDR3 sequence is 14 residues long. The CDR3 spells CASRSGTANTEAFF. In DNA, the CDR3 is TGTGCCAGCAGGTCCGGGACAGCGAACACTGAAGCTTTCTTT.

The chain joins TRBV11-1 to TRBJ2-1, with D uncertain. The germline V gene has CDR1 SGHAT and CDR2 FQDESV (reference sequence). The CDR3 length is 13 residues. Trimming left V 2 bases short and J 6 bases short, with 8 bases between. The CDR3 region has the DNA TGTGCCAGCAGCTTATGGTCCCGCAATGAGCAGTTCTTC. As protein: CASSLWSRNEQFF.

In this sample, this clonotype turned up a few times. V gene TRBV11-2 combines with J gene TRBJ2-3, with 7 bases lining up with TRBD1. Losses at the gene ends were 5 bases for V and 5 bases for J; bases not matched to a gene: 7. The CDR3 spans 14 residues. Looked up from germline, CDR1 is SGHAT and CDR2 is FQNNGV. CDR3 amino acids: CASSPRQGRDTQYF. DNA of the CDR3: TGTGCCAGCAGCCCCCGACAGGGACGAGATACGCAGTATTTT.

The V and J genes are TRBV3-1 and TRBJ2-3, with 7 bases that match TRBD2. CDR3 length: 16 amino acids. Trimming cost V 3 bases and J 3 bases; bases outside gene matches: 9. The V gene's germline CDR1 is LGHDT and CDR2 YNNKEL (reference sequence). CDR3 region: CASSQGRERYTDTQYF. The CDR3 nucleotides read TGTGCCAGCAGCCAGGGGAGGGAGAGGTATACAGATACGCAGTATTTT.

The chain employs TRBV7-2 and TRBJ1-6, with D tentatively TRBD1 (6 bases). Germline loops: CDR1 SGHTA, CDR2 FQGNSA. V gave up 1 base and J gave up 8 bases, with 12 bases separating them. There are 15 residues in the CDR3. The CDR3 DNA is TGTGCCAGCAGCTTAGGGGGGGGCAGACATTCACCCCTCCACTTT. Protein: CASSLGGGRHSPLHF. Variable domain in full (rest from reference TRBV7-2 and TRBJ1-6): GAGVSQSPSNKVTEKGKDVELRCDPISGHTALYWYRQSLGQGLEFLIYFQGNSAPDKSGLPSDRFSAERTGGSVSTLTIQRTQQEDSAVYLCASSLGGGRHSPLHFGNGTRLTVT.

J is TRBJ2-7 and V is TRBV5-1, with TRBD2 matching 7 bases. CDR1 is SGHRS and CDR2 is YFSETQ in the germline V gene. The V segment lost 0 bases and the J segment 2 bases; nucleotides outside the gene matches: 14. The CDR3 spans 18 residues. The CDR3 bases are TGCGCCAGCAGCTTGGGACAGATAAGCGGGAAAGGAACCTACGAGCAGTACTTC. Protein: CASSLGQISGKGTYEQYF.

In its sample, this clonotype was seen a few times. The chain has TRBV13 and TRBJ1-5; no reliable D call. The CDR3 has 16 amino acids. Germline CDR1 PRHDT, CDR2 FYEKMQ (reference sequence). Trimming took 0 bases from V and 0 from J, leaving 9 bases between them. The CDR3 sequence: CASSLGSKDSNQPQHF. The CDR3 DNA sequence: TGTGCCAGCAGCTTAGGATCCAAGGATAGCAATCAGCCCCAGCATTTT.

The V gene is TRBV7-2, the J gene TRBJ1-2, with a weak D call TRBD1 (6 bases). V gave up 5 bases and J gave up 4 bases, with 11 bases separating them. The CDR3 is made up of 13 amino acids. The germline gives CDR1 SGHTA, CDR2 FQGNSA. In DNA, the CDR3 is TGTGCCAGCAGCCCGACAGGACCCTATGGCTACACCTTC. Translating gives CASSPTGPYGYTF.

This clonotype occurred a few times. The junction and the germline gene differ at one end; a read error may be behind it. The J gene is TRBJ1-4, the V gene TRBV4-1; D gene unclear. This CDR3 has 16 amino acids. The germline gives CDR1 MGHRA, CDR2 YSYEKL. The CDR3 nucleotides are TGCGCCAGCAGCCAAGATTCGGGGTACACTAATGAAAAACTGCTTTTT. Protein product: CASSQDSGYTNEKLLF.

The rearrangement uses TRBV6-6 and TRBJ2-7, with TRBD2 matching over 9 bases. CDR3 length: 14 amino acids. Per germline, CDR1 MNHNY and CDR2 SVGAGI (reference sequence). V dropped 5 bases and J dropped 2; count of bases not matched to a gene: 4. CDR3 protein: CASSRLAGTYEQYF. CDR3 DNA: TGTGCCAGCAGTCGGCTAGCGGGAACCTACGAGCAGTACTTC.

Only a few counts were recorded for this clonotype. The gene calls are TRBV27 and TRBJ2-7; D gene uncertain. The CDR3 contains 11 residues. In germline, CDR1 is MNHEY, CDR2 SMNVEV (reference sequence). V lost 6 bases to trimming and J lost 3 bases, with 6 bases between them. The CDR3 coding sequence is TGTGCCAGCAGACAGAACTACGAGCAGTACTTC. This sequence encodes CASRQNYEQYF.

This clonotype was observed a handful of times. This chain connects TRBV25-1 to TRBJ2-5, with D uncertain. The CDR3 covers 11 residues. Trimming shortened V by 2 bases and J by 4 bases, and 2 bases separated the two germline ends. The germline V gene encodes CDR1 MGHDK and CDR2 SYGVNS. This CDR3 reads CASSEIETQYF. The CDR3 coding sequence is TGTGCCAGCAGTGAAATAGAGACCCAGTACTTC.

The chain employs TRBV5-1 and TRBJ2-1; 12 bases align to TRBD2. The CDR3 is 21 amino acids. The junction had 16 bases not matched to a gene; V was cut back by 3 bases and J by 0 bases. Germline CDR1 is SGHRS and CDR2 is YFSETQ. The CDR3 spells CASSWGRGLAGGGSSYNEQFF. CDR3 nucleotides: TGCGCCAGCAGCTGGGGGCGAGGGCTAGCGGGAGGGGGTAGCTCCTACAATGAGCAGTTCTTC.

This clonotype appeared a few times. The J gene is TRBJ2-5, the V gene TRBV3-2. TRBV3-2 constitutes a pseudogene. CDR3 length equals 15 residues. The CDR3 loop is CASSQDLQREETQYF. The DNA for the CDR3 is TGTGCCAGCAGCCAAGATCTTCAGCGTGAAGAGACCCAGTACTTC.

This clonotype appeared a few times. V usage is TRBV7-2 and J usage is TRBJ2-7; TRBD2 agrees at 9 bases. CDR3 length: 17 residues. The trim removed 5 bases at V and 0 bases at J, leaving 11 bases unmatched. Germline loops: CDR1 SGHTA, CDR2 FQGNSA. The DNA of the CDR3 is TGTGCCAGCAGCCCCACTGTAGCGGGAGTCGGCTCCTACGAGCAGTACTTC. Its translation is CASSPTVAGVGSYEQYF.

In its sample, this clonotype was seen a few times. The chain has TRBV7-3 and TRBJ2-2; D gene ambiguous. V dropped 5 bases and J dropped 3 bases, with 13 bases sitting between them. Germline V gene sequence: CDR1 SGHTA, CDR2 FQGTGA. The length of the CDR3 is 15 residues. CDR3 coding DNA: TGTGCCAGCAGCCCCTTAAGACAAGACACCGGGGAGCTGTTTTTT. Translation: CASSPLRQDTGELFF.